Following are 14 T cell receptor beta chains from one sample sequenced in a study of blood T cells in healthy people across ages. The second PCR ran roughly 6 to 11 cycles with a sample-barcoded 5' primer and J-beta primers. TCRdb called the 5' RACE reads again in MiXCR, with one record for every CDR3 protein. The data contain 1.8 million or so distinct CDR3 sequences, roughly two fifths of them singletons. Sample: blood. Receptors originate from a human donor in good health.

This chain uses TRBV6-6 with TRBJ2-5; 11 bases are a match to TRBD2. The CDR3 covers 16 residues. Germline V gives CDR1 MNHNY, CDR2 SVGAGI (reference sequence). V shed 2 bases, J shed 4 bases, and the junction held 6 bases outside the gene matches. The CDR3 region has the DNA TGTGCCAGCAGTTACCCTCCGGGGACTAGCGGAGAGACCCAGTACTTC. Translated, it gives CASSYPPGTSGETQYF.

This clonotype came up many times. The chain links TRBV2 to TRBJ2-3; tentative D call: TRBD1 (6 bases). Germline V gene data show CDR1 as SNHLY and CDR2 as FYNNEI. The CDR3 has 13 amino acids. V lost 4 bases and J lost 1, with 6 bases in between. The CDR3 sequence: CASSGQGTDTQYF. CDR3 coding DNA: TGTGCCAGCAGTGGACAGGGCACAGATACGCAGTATTTT.

V and J are TRBV7-6 and TRBJ2-7, with D possibly called TRBD1 or TRBD2 (6 bases each). Germline loops: CDR1 SGHVS, CDR2 FNYEAQ. The ends were cut back, 5 bases at V and 4 bases at J, with 15 bases in the middle. The CDR3 is 14 amino acids. The CDR3 coding sequence is TGTGCCAGCAGCGAGGGGGGCTTACGTTACGAGCAGTACTTC. Translated: CASSEGGLRYEQYF.

On this clonotype itself: A read error may account for a junction end that differs from germline. CDR3 sequence reads: CSARQARASASTDTQYF. CDR3 in DNA: TGCAGTGCTAGACAGGCTAGGGCGTCTGCTAGCACAGATACACAGTATTTT. The chain combines TRBV20-1 with TRBJ2-3, with D possibly being TRBD2 (5 bases). Germline CDR1 is DFQATT and CDR2 is SNEGSKA (reference sequence). The CDR3 totals 17 residues.

This chain links TRBV7-3 with TRBJ2-1, with D perhaps matching TRBD1 or TRBD2 (5 bases each). The germline V and J ends were trimmed by 6 bases and 7 bases, with 19 bases remaining between them. The CDR3 has 15 residues. Germline lookup yields CDR1 SGHTA and CDR2 FQGTGA. CDR3: CASRLGLGARNEQFF. In DNA form, the CDR3 reads TGTGCCAGCAGGTTAGGACTTGGGGCCAGAAATGAGCAGTTCTTC.

The V gene is TRBV7-2, the J gene TRBJ2-1, with D unclear. CDR3 length: 14 residues. V was trimmed by 5 bases and J by 3 bases, leaving 11 bases between them. Germline-derived CDR1 and CDR2 are SGHTA and FQGNSA. The CDR3 region is CASSPVGIYNEQFF. CDR3 nucleotide sequence: TGTGCCAGCAGCCCAGTGGGTATCTACAATGAGCAGTTCTTC. The full variable domain, its missing parts supplied by reference TRBV7-2 and TRBJ2-1, is GAGVSQSPSNKVTEKGKDVELRCDPISGHTALYWYRQSLGQGLEFLIYFQGNSAPDKSGLPSDRFSAERTGGSVSTLTIQRTQQEDSAVYLCASSPVGIYNEQFFGPGTRLTVL.

V is TRBV20-1 and J is TRBJ2-1; 10 bases are a match to TRBD2. The V segment lost 3 bases and the J segment 6 bases; nucleotides outside the gene matches: 8. This CDR3 spans 15 amino acids. CDR1 is DFQATT and CDR2 is SNEGSKA in the germline V gene (reference sequence). The CDR3 reads CSASEGLAGVNEQFF. The CDR3 DNA is TGCAGTGCTAGCGAGGGGCTAGCGGGGGTCAATGAGCAGTTCTTC.

The chain recombines TRBV7-3 with TRBJ2-2, with unresolved D. The CDR3 loop spans 13 amino acids. Germline CDR1 is SGHTA and CDR2 is FQGTGA. Trimming pared 6 bases from V and 2 bases from J, leaving 7 bases between. The CDR3 coding sequence is TGTGCCAGCAGTCCGAAAAACACCGGGGAGCTGTTTTTT. Amino acids: CASSPKNTGELFF.

V usage is TRBV10-3 and J usage is TRBJ2-7; no definite D call. This CDR3 region has 11 residues. Germline loops: CDR1 ENHRY, CDR2 SYGVKD. V shed 7 bases and J shed 3 bases, with 7 bases lying between them. CDR3 protein: CAITSGYEQYF. CDR3 coding DNA: TGTGCCATCACCTCGGGCTACGAGCAGTACTTC.

V usage is TRBV12-3 or TRBV12-4 and J usage is TRBJ2-4, with D tentatively TRBD1 (6 bases). TRBJ2-7 explains the end of the DNA better; the J call may be wrong. This CDR3 spans 12 amino acids. CDR3 amino acids: CASRTDSSEQYF. The DNA for the CDR3 is TGTGCCAGCAGGACGGACAGCTCCGAGCAGTACTTC.

The chain combines TRBV20-1 with TRBJ2-1; 11 nucleotides align to TRBD2. Germline lookup yields CDR1 DFQATT and CDR2 SNEGSKA (reference sequence). The V gene end was trimmed by 3 bases and the J gene end by 6 bases; junction bases not matched to a gene: 7. The CDR3 runs 15 residues. The CDR3: CSASLPLAGGNEQFF. CDR3 coding DNA: TGCAGTGCTAGCCTCCCCCTAGCGGGGGGCAATGAGCAGTTCTTC.

This clonotype was counted between two and nine times. V gene TRBV5-1 combines with J gene TRBJ1-6; a weak D match, TRBD1 (6 bases). The CDR3 runs to 16 residues. Trimming removed 1 base at V and 5 bases at J, with 13 bases between. The germline V gene has CDR1 SGHRS and CDR2 YFSETQ. CDR3 region: CASSLFGGANNSPLHF. CDR3 bases: TGCGCCAGCAGCTTGTTCGGGGGCGCGAATAATTCACCCCTCCACTTT.

This clonotype was seen at least ten times. V is TRBV6-6 and J is TRBJ2-7; the D gene is possibly TRBD1 (6 bases). Germline CDR1 is MNHNY and CDR2 is SVGAGI (reference sequence). V was clipped by 10 bases and J by 4 bases, with 14 bases between them. This CDR3 is built from 12 residues. The CDR3 bases are TGTGCCATCGGCCGGGACATTTACGAGCAGTACTTC. Translating it yields CAIGRDIYEQYF.

This clonotype was observed a few times. The chain links TRBV20-1 to TRBJ2-4, with D perhaps TRBD1 or TRBD2 (5 bases each). The CDR3 consists of 13 residues. Deletions cut 6 bases from V and 5 bases from J, with 14 bases between. The germline gives CDR1 DFQATT, CDR2 SNEGSKA (reference sequence). The CDR3 bases are TGCAGTGCCCGGGGCGCCATGGAAAACATTCAGTACTTC. Protein: CSARGAMENIQYF.